These 19 T cell receptor beta chains share one sample of origin, sequenced in a study of shared clonotypes between healthy human individuals. Repertoires were generated with immunoSEQ multiplex PCR, while TCRdb's copy carries only in-frame clones and drops some. The sample has about 600,000 clones; roughly four fifths are singletons. Sequencing input: PBMCs. The receptors derive from a woman in her thirties or forties in good health. Some clones in this sample may be carry-over from other donors' samples.

This clone was observed a few times. The chain uses TRBV2 and TRBJ1-5; 7 nucleotides match TRBD1. Per the germline V gene, CDR1 is SNHLY and CDR2 is FYNNEI. Trimming took 10 bases from V and 2 from J; bases not matched to a gene: 5. This CDR3 has 13 amino acids. Here the CDR3 reads CATHRGGNQPQHF. The CDR3 DNA sequence: TGTGCCACCCACAGGGGAGGCAATCAGCCCCAGCATTTT.

The CDR3 DNA reads TGCAGCGTTGGGGTCCGGGGGAATGAGCAGTTCTTC. This encodes CSVGVRGNEQFF. The rearrangement links TRBV29-1 to TRBJ2-1; D is perhaps TRBD2 (6 bases). The CDR3 spans 12 residues. Trimming took off 4 bases at V and 7 bases at J, with 11 bases between the two ends. Germline V gene sequence: CDR1 SQVTM, CDR2 ANQGSEA.

Comment on this clone: Given a much more abundant clone one base away, this may be a read error. Other nucleotide sequences from this sample produce the same CDR3. The V gene is TRBV4-3, the J gene TRBJ1-1, with TRBD1 identical over 7 bases. The CDR3 has 16 amino acids. CDR1 and CDR2 (germline): LGHNA, YSLEER. The CDR3 nucleotides are TGCGCCAGCAGCCAAGATCCTGACAGGGCGAACACTGAGGCTTTCTTT. Translated: CASSQDPDRANTEAFF.

V usage is TRBV5-5 and J usage is TRBJ1-2; the D is unclear. CDR3 size: 15 residues. V dropped 0 bases and J dropped 4 bases, with 13 bases sitting between them. In germline, CDR1 is SGHKS, CDR2 YYEKEE (reference sequence). This chain's CDR3 is CASSLVPESIYGYTF. The CDR3 coding sequence is TGTGCCAGCAGCTTGGTCCCTGAAAGCATCTATGGCTACACCTTC.

This clone was seen at least ten times. J is TRBJ2-7 and V is TRBV19, with 12 bases identical to TRBD2. CDR3 length: 15 amino acids. Germline values: CDR1 LNHDA, CDR2 SQIVND (reference sequence). The J segment lost 4 bases and the V segment lost 10 bases, leaving 11 bases of the junction unmatched. The DNA for the CDR3 is TGTGCCACCGACGGCCCGGGACTAGCGGGTTACGAGCAGTACTTC. This sequence encodes CATDGPGLAGYEQYF.

As for this clone: A much larger clone is a single base away; this may be a read error. The sample contains more than one DNA sequence encoding this CDR3. The chain is built from TRBV4-2 and TRBJ1-2, with D perhaps matching TRBD1 (6 bases). The CDR3 is 18 amino acids. CDR1 is LGHNA, CDR2 YNFKEQ, per germline. V was trimmed by 1 base and J by 6 bases, leaving 24 bases between them. The CDR3 sequence is CASSQVVGLWGQGNGYTF. For the CDR3, the DNA is TGTGCCAGCAGCCAAGTTGTAGGCCTGTGGGGGCAGGGGAATGGCTACACCTTC.

The genes are TRBV28 and TRBJ2-5; tentative D call: TRBD2 (7 bases). CDR3 length equals 17 residues. The V gene's germline CDR1 is MDHEN and CDR2 SYDVKM. Deletions cut 3 bases from V and 1 base from J, with 18 bases between. The CDR3 nucleotides are TGTGCCAGCAGTTTCCTGAGCCGGGGGGCCAGCCAAGAGACCCAGTACTTC. It is translated as CASSFLSRGASQETQYF.

This chain connects TRBV19 to TRBJ1-2, with 8 bases that match TRBD1. This CDR3 region has 14 residues. The germline V gene encodes CDR1 LNHDA and CDR2 SQIVND (reference sequence). V shed 6 bases, J shed 4 bases, and the junction held 7 bases outside the gene matches. The CDR3 DNA sequence: TGTGCCAGTAGCAGGGACAGGCGTACCTATGGCTACACCTTC. It is translated as CASSRDRRTYGYTF.

The chain combines TRBV28 with TRBJ2-7; D is perhaps TRBD1 (6 bases). Trimming pared 8 bases from V and 7 bases from J, leaving 27 bases between. This CDR3 has 16 residues. The germline gives CDR1 MDHEN, CDR2 SYDVKM. The CDR3 sequence is CASLTRALGGGGEQYF. As DNA, the CDR3 is TGTGCCAGCCTCACCAGGGCCCTTGGTGGGGGCGGGGAGCAGTACTTC.

This clone was detected many times. The CDR3 loop is CASSLVDTLNTEAFF. CDR3 in DNA: TGTGCCAGCAGTTTAGTGGACACTTTAAACACTGAAGCTTTCTTT. The chain employs TRBV28 and TRBJ1-1, with a weak D call TRBD1 (5 bases). The CDR3 is made up of 15 amino acids. Germline V gene sequence: CDR1 MDHEN, CDR2 SYDVKM. Trimming cost V 2 bases and J 2 bases, with 12 bases left between them.

The V and J genes are TRBV20-1 and TRBJ2-5; possible D gene TRBD1, 6 bases. The CDR3 runs to 11 residues. Trimming took off 0 bases at V and 10 bases at J, with 9 bases between the two ends. Germline V gives CDR1 DFQATT, CDR2 SNEGSKA (reference sequence). The CDR3 DNA sequence: TGCAGTGCTAGAGATCAGGGGAACCAGTACTTC. The encoded protein is CSARDQGNQYF.

A note on this clone: Different DNA sequences within this sample yield the same CDR3. CDR3 bases: TGTGCCAGCAGTTCTTTAGCGGGAGGTGGCACAGATACGCAGTATTTT. Amino acids: CASSSLAGGGTDTQYF. The chain links TRBV28 to TRBJ2-3; 10 bases are a match to TRBD2. Trimming removed 4 bases from V and 1 base from J; junction bases left unmatched: 5. CDR1 is MDHEN and CDR2 is SYDVKM in the germline V gene. CDR3 length equals 16 residues. The whole variable domain, filled in from reference TRBV28 and TRBJ2-3, reads DVKVTQSSRYLVKRTGEKVFLECVQDMDHENMFWYRQDPGLGLRLIYFSYDVKMKEKGDIPEGYSVSREKKERFSLILESASTNQTSMYLCASSSLAGGGTDTQYFGPGTRLTVL.

The V and J genes are TRBV14 and TRBJ2-7; 9 nucleotides match TRBD2. J was trimmed by 7 bases and V by 3 bases; bases with no gene match: 10. From germline, CDR1 is SGHDN and CDR2 FVKESK. This CDR3 contains 15 residues. CDR3 coding DNA: TGTGCCAGCAGCCAGGTGACTAGCGGTTTTAAGGAGCAGTACTTC. Protein sequence: CASSQVTSGFKEQYF.

The table lists this clone with a count of one. This chain links TRBV14 with TRBJ2-7; no definite D call. Trimming pared 5 bases from V and 3 bases from J, leaving 5 bases between. The CDR3 has 11 residues. In germline, CDR1 is SGHDN, CDR2 FVKESK. The CDR3 loop is CASSSHYEQYF. CDR3 coding DNA: TGTGCCAGCAGCTCCCACTACGAGCAGTACTTC.

The count of this clone is one. The chain combines TRBV5-1 with TRBJ2-3, with D tentatively TRBD1 (5 bases). Trimming removed 4 bases at V and 5 bases at J, with 17 bases between. This CDR3 has 15 amino acids. Germline V gives CDR1 SGHRS, CDR2 YFSETQ. CDR3 in DNA: TGCGCCAGCAGCCCTCAGTGGGGCGCCAGAGATACGCAGTATTTT. Translated, it gives CASSPQWGARDTQYF.

The chain links TRBV28 to TRBJ1-1, with D uncertain. Germline lookup yields CDR1 MDHEN and CDR2 SYDVKM. V shed 8 bases and J shed 1 base, with 11 bases lying between them. The CDR3 has 13 amino acids. The CDR3 here is CASGNHGNTEAFF. CDR3 nucleotide sequence: TGTGCCAGCGGCAACCATGGGAACACTGAAGCTTTCTTT.

The count of this clone is one. The V call is TRBV28, the J call TRBJ1-3; D might be TRBD1 (6 bases). V gave up 2 bases and J gave up 3 bases, with 20 bases separating them. Germline lookup yields CDR1 MDHEN and CDR2 SYDVKM. CDR3 length equals 18 residues. The CDR3 region is CASSLLRAGARVGNTIYF. DNA of the CDR3: TGTGCCAGCAGTTTACTCCGGGCGGGGGCGCGCGTTGGAAACACCATATATTTT. Looking up the rest from reference TRBV28 and TRBJ1-3 gives the full variable domain: DVKVTQSSRYLVKRTGEKVFLECVQDMDHENMFWYRQDPGLGLRLIYFSYDVKMKEKGDIPEGYSVSREKKERFSLILESASTNQTSMYLCASSLLRAGARVGNTIYFGEGSWLTVV.

This clone came up a few times. The same CDR3 also results from other DNA sequences found in this sample. The genes are TRBV6-5 and TRBJ2-1, with TRBD2 matching 9 bases. This CDR3 has 14 amino acids. CDR1 and CDR2 (germline): MNHEY, SVGAGI. The ends lost 7 bases at V and 4 bases at J; junction bases unmatched: 5. For the CDR3, the DNA is TGTGCCAGCACACCAGCGGGAGGTTACAATGAGCAGTTCTTC. It yields the protein CASTPAGGYNEQFF.

This clone was seen just once. This chain links TRBV5-1 with TRBJ2-7; TRBD2 is a possible D gene (5 bases). V was trimmed by 0 bases and J by 7 bases, leaving 11 bases between them. Germline V gene lookup returns CDR1 SGHRS and CDR2 YFSETQ. The CDR3 runs 13 residues. The CDR3 reads CASSLGGVGEQYF. For the CDR3, the DNA is TGCGCCAGCAGCTTGGGGGGAGTGGGAGAGCAGTACTTC.